This T cell receptor beta chain is drawn from a study of OX40 agonist ivuxolimab in advanced cancers. Assay: immunoSEQ multiplex PCR; the TCRdb copy retains only in-frame clones and omits some. Of about 48,000 clones listed, about 88% are singletons. The sequencing used CD4+ or CD8+ T cells sorted from blood, collected in a trial of the OX40 agonist ivuxolimab. The receptor comes from an adult with an advanced solid tumor such as melanoma, head and neck, liver or kidney cancer.

Here the CDR3 reads CASSLAGGRADTQYF. The CDR3 nucleotides are TGCGCCAGCAGCTTGGCCGGGGGGAGGGCTGATACGCAGTATTTT. The V call is TRBV5-1, the J call TRBJ2-3; 7 bases are shared with TRBD2. The CDR3 has 15 residues. V trimming: 0 bases; J trimming: 6 bases; junction bases outside the gene matches: 7. Germline V gives CDR1 SGHRS, CDR2 YFSETQ. The full variable domain, rest sourced from reference TRBV5-1 and TRBJ2-3, is KAGVTQTPRYLIKTRGQQVTLSCSPISGHRSVSWYQQTPGQGLQFLFEYFSETQRNKGNFPGRFSGRQFSNSRSEMNVSTLELGDSALYLCASSLAGGRADTQYFGPGTRLTVL.